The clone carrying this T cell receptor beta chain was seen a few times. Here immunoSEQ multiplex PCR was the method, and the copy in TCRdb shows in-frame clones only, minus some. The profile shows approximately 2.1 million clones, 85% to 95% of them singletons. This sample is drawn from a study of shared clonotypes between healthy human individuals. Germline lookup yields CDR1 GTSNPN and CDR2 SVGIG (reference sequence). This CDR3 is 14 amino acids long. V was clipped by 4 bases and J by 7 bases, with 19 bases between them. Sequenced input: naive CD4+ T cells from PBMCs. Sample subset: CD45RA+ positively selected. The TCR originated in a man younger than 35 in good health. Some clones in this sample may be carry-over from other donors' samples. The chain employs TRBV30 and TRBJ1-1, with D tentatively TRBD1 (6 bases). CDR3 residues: CAWTTGQTVYEAFF. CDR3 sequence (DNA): TGTGCCTGGACTACCGGACAGACCGTTTATGAAGCTTTCTTT.